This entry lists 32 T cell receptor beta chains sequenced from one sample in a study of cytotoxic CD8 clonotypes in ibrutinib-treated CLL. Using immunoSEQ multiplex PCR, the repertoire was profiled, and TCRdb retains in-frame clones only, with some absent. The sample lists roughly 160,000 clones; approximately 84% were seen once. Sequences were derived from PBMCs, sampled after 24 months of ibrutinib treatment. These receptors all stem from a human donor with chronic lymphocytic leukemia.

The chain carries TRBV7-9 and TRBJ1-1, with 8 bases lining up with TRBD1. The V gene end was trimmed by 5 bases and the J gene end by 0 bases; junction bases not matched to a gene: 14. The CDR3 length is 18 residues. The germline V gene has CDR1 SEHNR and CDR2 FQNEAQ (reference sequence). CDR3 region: CASSPGIGQGWLNTEAFF. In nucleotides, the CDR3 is TGTGCCAGCAGCCCGGGTATTGGACAGGGATGGTTGAACACTGAAGCTTTCTTT. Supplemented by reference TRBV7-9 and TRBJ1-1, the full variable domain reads DTGVSQNPRHKITKRGQNVTFRCDPISEHNRLYWYRQTLGQGPEFLTYFQNEAQLEKSRLLSDRFSAERPKGSFSTLEIQRTEQGDSAMYLCASSPGIGQGWLNTEAFFGQGTRLTVV.

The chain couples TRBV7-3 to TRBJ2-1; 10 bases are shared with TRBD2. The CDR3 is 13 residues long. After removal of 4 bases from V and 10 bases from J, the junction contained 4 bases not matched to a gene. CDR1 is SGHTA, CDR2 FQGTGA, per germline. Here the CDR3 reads CASSSQREGEQFF. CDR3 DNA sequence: TGTGCCAGCAGCTCGCAGCGGGAGGGGGAGCAGTTCTTC.

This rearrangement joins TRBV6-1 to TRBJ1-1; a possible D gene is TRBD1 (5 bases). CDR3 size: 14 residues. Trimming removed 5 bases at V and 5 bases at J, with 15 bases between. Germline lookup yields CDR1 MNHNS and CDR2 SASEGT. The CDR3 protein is CASSKRQIGTEAFF. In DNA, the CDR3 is TGTGCCAGCAGTAAGAGACAGATAGGTACTGAAGCTTTCTTT.

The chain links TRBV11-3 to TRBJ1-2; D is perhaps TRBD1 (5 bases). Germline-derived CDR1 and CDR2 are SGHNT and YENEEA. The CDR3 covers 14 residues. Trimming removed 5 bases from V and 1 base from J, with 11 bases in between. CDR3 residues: CASSRTGINYGYTF. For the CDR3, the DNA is TGTGCCAGCAGCCGTACAGGAATTAACTATGGCTACACCTTC.

The CDR3 spells CAWSVLSGTPNYGYTF. CDR3 bases: TGTGCCTGGAGTGTACTGTCCGGGACACCTAACTATGGCTACACCTTC. This chain uses TRBV30 with TRBJ1-2; TRBD1 is a possible D gene (6 bases). With 0 bases removed from V and 0 bases from J, the gap between germline ends came to 14 bases. This CDR3 has 16 residues. The germline V gene has CDR1 GTSNPN and CDR2 SVGIG (reference sequence).

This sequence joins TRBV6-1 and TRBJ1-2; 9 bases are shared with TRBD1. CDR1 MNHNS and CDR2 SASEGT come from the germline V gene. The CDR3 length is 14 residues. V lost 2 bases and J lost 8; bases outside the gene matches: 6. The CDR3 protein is CASSEKQGAGGYTF. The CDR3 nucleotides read TGTGCCAGCAGTGAAAAACAGGGGGCGGGAGGCTACACCTTC.

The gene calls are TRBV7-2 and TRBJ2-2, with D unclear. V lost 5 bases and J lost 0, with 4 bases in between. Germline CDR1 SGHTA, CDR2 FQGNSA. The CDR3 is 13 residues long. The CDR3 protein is CASSTANTGELFF. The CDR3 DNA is TGTGCCAGCAGCACTGCGAACACCGGGGAGCTGTTTTTT.

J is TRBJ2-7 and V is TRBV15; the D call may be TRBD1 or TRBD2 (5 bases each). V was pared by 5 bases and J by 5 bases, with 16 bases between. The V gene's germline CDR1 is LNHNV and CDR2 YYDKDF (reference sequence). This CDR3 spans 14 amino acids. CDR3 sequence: CATSRNRDEDEQYF. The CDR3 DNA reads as TGTGCCACCAGCCGAAACCGGGACGAAGACGAGCAGTACTTC.

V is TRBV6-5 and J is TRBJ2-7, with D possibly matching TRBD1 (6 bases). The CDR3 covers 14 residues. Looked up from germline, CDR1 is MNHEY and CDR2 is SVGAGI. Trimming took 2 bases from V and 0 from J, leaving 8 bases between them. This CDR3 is CASSYRDNSYEQYF. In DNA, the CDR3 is TGTGCCAGCAGTTACCGGGACAACTCCTACGAGCAGTACTTC.

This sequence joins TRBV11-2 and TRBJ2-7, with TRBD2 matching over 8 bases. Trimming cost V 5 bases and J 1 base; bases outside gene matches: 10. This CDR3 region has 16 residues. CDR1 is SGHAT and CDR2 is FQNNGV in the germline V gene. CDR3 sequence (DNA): TGTGCCAGCAGCCCAGCGGGGGCTAGTGTATCCTACGAGCAGTACTTC. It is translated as CASSPAGASVSYEQYF.

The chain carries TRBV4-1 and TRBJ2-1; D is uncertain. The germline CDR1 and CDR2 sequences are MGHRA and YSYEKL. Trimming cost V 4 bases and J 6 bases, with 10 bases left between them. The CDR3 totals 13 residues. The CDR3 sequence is CASSPRASNEQFF. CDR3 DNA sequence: TGCGCCAGCAGCCCCCGTGCTAGCAATGAGCAGTTCTTC.

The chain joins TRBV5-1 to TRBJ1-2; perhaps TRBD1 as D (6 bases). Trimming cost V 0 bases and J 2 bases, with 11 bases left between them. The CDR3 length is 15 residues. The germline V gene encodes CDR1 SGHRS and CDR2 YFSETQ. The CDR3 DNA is TGCGCCAGCAGCTTGGGGGGGCAGTCAAACTATGGCTACACCTTC. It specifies CASSLGGQSNYGYTF.

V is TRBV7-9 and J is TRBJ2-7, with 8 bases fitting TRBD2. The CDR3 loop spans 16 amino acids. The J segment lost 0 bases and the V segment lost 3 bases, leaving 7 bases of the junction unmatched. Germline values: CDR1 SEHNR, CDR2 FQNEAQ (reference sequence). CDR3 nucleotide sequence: TGTGCCAGCAGCTTTGCAGGCGGGAGGAGCTCCTACGAGCAGTACTTC. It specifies CASSFAGGRSSYEQYF. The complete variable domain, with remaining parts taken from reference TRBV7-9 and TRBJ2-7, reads DTGVSQNPRHKITKRGQNVTFRCDPISEHNRLYWYRQTLGQGPEFLTYFQNEAQLEKSRLLSDRFSAERPKGSFSTLEIQRTEQGDSAMYLCASSFAGGRSSYEQYFGPGTRLTVT.

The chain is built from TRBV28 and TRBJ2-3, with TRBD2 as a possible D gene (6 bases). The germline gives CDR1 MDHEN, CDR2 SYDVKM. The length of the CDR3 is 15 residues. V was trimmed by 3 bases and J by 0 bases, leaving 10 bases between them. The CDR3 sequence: CASSFWSGSTDTQYF. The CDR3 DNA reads TGTGCCAGCAGTTTCTGGAGCGGGAGCACAGATACGCAGTATTTT.

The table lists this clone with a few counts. The CDR3 spells CASSSFGTGMFGYTF. The CDR3, as DNA: TGTGCCAGCAGTTCTTTCGGGACAGGGATGTTTGGCTACACCTTC. The gene calls are TRBV25-1 and TRBJ1-2; 9 positions agree with TRBD1. CDR3 size: 15 residues. Germline values: CDR1 MGHDK, CDR2 SYGVNS. V dropped 5 bases and J dropped 7; count of bases not matched to a gene: 11.

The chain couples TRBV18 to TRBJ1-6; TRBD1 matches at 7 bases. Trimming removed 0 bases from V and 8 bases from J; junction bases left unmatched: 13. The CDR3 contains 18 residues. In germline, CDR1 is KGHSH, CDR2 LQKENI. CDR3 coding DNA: TGTGCCAGCTCACCACCGGTCACTAGTACAGGGGTTCATTCACCCCTCCACTTT. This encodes CASSPPVTSTGVHSPLHF.

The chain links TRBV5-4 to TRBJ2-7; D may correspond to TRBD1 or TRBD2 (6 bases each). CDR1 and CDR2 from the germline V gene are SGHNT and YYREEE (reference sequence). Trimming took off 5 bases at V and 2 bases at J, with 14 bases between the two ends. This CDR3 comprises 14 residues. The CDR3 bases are TGTGCCAGCAGGTCTAGAGGGGGGACCTACGAGCAGTACTTC. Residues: CASRSRGGTYEQYF.

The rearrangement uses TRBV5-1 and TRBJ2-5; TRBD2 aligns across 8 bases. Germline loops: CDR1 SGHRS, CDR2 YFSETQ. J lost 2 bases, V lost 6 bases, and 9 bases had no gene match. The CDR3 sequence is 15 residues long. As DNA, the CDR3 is TGCGCCAGCACCCGGGGGGGGATGTGGCAAGAGACCCAGTACTTC. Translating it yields CASTRGGMWQETQYF.

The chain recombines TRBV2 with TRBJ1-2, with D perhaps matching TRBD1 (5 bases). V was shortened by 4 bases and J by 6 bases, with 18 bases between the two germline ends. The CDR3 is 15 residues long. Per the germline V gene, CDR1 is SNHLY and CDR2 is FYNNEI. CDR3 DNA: TGTGCCAGCAGTGTAATAATGGGGGGATCGGATGGCTACACCTTC. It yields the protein CASSVIMGGSDGYTF.

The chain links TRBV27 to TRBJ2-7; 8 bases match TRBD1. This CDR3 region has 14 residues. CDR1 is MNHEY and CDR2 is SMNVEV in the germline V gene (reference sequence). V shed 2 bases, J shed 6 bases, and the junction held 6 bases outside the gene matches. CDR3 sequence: CASSLRQGASEQYF. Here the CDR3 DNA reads TGTGCCAGCAGTTTACGCCAGGGGGCGAGCGAGCAGTACTTC.

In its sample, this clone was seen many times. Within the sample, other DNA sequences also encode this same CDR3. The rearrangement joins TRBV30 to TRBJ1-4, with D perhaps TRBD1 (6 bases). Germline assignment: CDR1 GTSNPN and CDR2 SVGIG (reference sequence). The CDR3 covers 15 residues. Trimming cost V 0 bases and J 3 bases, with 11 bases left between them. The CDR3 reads CAWSVTRGSNEKLFF. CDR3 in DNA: TGTGCCTGGAGTGTAACCAGGGGATCTAATGAAAAACTGTTTTTT.

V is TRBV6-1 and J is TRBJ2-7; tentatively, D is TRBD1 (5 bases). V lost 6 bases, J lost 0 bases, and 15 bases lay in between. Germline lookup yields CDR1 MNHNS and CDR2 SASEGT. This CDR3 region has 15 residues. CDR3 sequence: CASRSAWGNSYEQYF. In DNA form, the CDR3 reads TGTGCCAGCAGAAGCGCCTGGGGCAACTCCTACGAGCAGTACTTC.

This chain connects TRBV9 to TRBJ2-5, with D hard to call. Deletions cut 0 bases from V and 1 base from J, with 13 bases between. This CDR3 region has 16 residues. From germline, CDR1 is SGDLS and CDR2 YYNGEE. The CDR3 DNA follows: TGTGCCAGCAGCGTAGGACCTCGGGCAGTCCAAGAGACCCAGTACTTC. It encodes CASSVGPRAVQETQYF.

The CDR3 sequence: CASSSRPSNTEAFF. The CDR3 DNA reads as TGTGCCAGCAGTTCCAGACCCTCGAACACTGAAGCTTTCTTT. The gene calls are TRBV6-6 and TRBJ1-1; the D is unclear. V was trimmed by 4 bases and J by 1 base, leaving 10 bases between them. Germline assignment: CDR1 MNHNY and CDR2 SVGAGI (reference sequence). CDR3 length equals 14 residues.

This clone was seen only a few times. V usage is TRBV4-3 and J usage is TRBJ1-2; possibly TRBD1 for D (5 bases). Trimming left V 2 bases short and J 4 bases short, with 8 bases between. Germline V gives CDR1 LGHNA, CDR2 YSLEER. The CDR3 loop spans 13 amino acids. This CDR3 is CASSQPGSYGYTF. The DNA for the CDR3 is TGCGCCAGCAGCCAACCAGGGTCCTATGGCTACACCTTC.

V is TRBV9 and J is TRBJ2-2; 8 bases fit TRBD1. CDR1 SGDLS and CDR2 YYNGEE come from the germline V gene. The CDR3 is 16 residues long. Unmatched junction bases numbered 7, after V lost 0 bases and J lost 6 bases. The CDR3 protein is CASSVDGQGNAGELFF. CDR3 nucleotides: TGTGCCAGCAGCGTAGACGGACAGGGTAATGCCGGGGAGCTGTTTTTT. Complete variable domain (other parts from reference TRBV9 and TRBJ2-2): DSGVTQTPKHLITATGQRVTLRCSPRSGDLSVYWYQQSLDQGLQFLIQYYNGEERAKGNILERFSAQQFPDLHSELNLSSLELGDSALYFCASSVDGQGNAGELFFGEGSRLTVL.

CDR3 region: CATKRGGPLNTEAFF. The CDR3 DNA is TGTGCCACCAAAAGGGGGGGGCCGCTGAACACTGAAGCTTTCTTT. This chain joins TRBV15 and TRBJ1-1; maybe TRBD1 (6 bases). The CDR3 loop spans 15 amino acids. Trimming took 7 bases from V and 0 from J, leaving 15 bases between them. The germline V gene encodes CDR1 LNHNV and CDR2 YYDKDF (reference sequence).

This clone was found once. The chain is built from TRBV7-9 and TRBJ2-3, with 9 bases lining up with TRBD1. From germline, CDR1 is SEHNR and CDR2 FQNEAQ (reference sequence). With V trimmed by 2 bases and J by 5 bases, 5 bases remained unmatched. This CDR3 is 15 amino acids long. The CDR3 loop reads CASSLSPGQGDTQYF. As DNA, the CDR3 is TGTGCCAGCAGCTTATCTCCGGGACAGGGAGATACGCAGTATTTT.

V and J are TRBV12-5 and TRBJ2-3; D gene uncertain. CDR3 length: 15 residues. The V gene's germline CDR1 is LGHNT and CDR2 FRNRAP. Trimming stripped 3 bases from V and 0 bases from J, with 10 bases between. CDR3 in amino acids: CASGFSAESTDTQYF. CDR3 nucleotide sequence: TGTGCTAGTGGTTTCTCTGCGGAGAGCACAGATACGCAGTATTTT.

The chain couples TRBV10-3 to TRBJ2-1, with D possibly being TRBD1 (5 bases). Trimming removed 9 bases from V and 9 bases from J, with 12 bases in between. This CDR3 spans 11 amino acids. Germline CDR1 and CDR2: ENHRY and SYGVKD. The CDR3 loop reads CAIQGETEQFF. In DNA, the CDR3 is TGTGCCATACAAGGGGAAACTGAGCAGTTCTTC.

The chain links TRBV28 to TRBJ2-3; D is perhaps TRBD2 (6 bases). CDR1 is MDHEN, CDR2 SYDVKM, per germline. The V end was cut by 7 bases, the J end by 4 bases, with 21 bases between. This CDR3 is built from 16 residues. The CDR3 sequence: CASTVLGRPKADTQYF. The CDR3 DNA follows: TGTGCCAGCACCGTTTTGGGGAGGCCAAAGGCAGATACGCAGTATTTT.

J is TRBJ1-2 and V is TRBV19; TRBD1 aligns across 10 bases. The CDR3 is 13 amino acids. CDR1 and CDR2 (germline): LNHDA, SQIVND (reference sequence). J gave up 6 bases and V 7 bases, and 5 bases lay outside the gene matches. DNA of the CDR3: TGTGCCAGTACCCCGGACAGGGGGAATGGCTACACCTTC. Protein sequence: CASTPDRGNGYTF.